This T cell receptor beta chain was sequenced for a study of spatial heterogeneity in lung cancer. TCRdb called the 5' RACE reads again in MiXCR, with one record for every CDR3 protein. The sample contains some 7,000 distinct CDR3 sequences, 7% of which appear only once. Stated time point: sample taken at primary tumor resection. Whole RNA, which was extracted from tumor, nontumor lung tissue or frozen PBMC, was sequenced without any cell sorting. This clonotype showed up many times. Its antigen is not known. The library was built for alpha chains, so this beta chain is an off-target read and its size means little. CDR1 is LGHDT and CDR2 is YNNKEL in the germline V gene (reference sequence). CDR3 length: 15 residues. The germline V and J ends were trimmed by 4 bases and 7 bases, with 16 bases remaining between them. Findings and caveats of the study: Blood showed ubiquitous tumor TCRs more often at resection than at routine follow-up.

The receptor was derived from a male donor with early-stage non-small cell lung cancer. The sequenced sample was PBMCs, obtained at surgery. The chain recombines TRBV3-1 with TRBJ2-2; the D gene is possibly TRBD2 (5 bases). CDR3 loop: CASSPIREKGGELFF. CDR3 DNA: TGTGCCAGCAGCCCAATACGGGAAAAGGGCGGGGAGCTGTTTTTT.